The present T cell receptor beta chain was sequenced within a study of breast tumors, draining lymph nodes, adjacent tissues. Study-level points and caveats: Tumor TCR diversity was below lymph nodes but above nontumor tissue.

TCRdb redid the calling of the multiplex PCR reads with MiXCR, one entry per CDR3 protein. The table records approximately 45,000 distinct CDR3 sequences, approximately 22% of them present only once. Germline assignment: CDR1 SGHDT and CDR2 YYEEEE. V lost 2 bases and J lost 4, with 10 bases in between. The CDR3 spans 13 residues. This clonotype occurred many times. Antigen specificity is unknown. This TCR derives from a female donor with breast cancer. Some clones in this sample may be carry-over from other donors' samples. The chain uses TRBV5-6 and TRBJ2-7; D is unresolved. Sequencing input: breast tumor tissue. This CDR3 is CASSFPDRYEQYF. For the CDR3, the DNA is TGTGCCAGCAGCTTCCCCGACCGTTACGAGCAGTACTTC.